The count of the clone carrying this T cell receptor (beta chain) is one. The data belong to a study of OX40 agonist ivuxolimab in advanced cancers. This table comes from immunoSEQ multiplex PCR, and its TCRdb copy is limited to in-frame clones, with some not included. Of 40,000 to 50,000 clones listed, about four fifths are singletons. This CDR3 comprises 12 residues. Germline CDR1 MRHNA, CDR2 SNTAGT. Between the trimmed V and J ends, which lost 5 bases and 6 bases, there was a span of 9 bases. The source of this sequence is an adult with an advanced solid tumor such as melanoma, head and neck, liver or kidney cancer. The rearrangement joins TRBV6-4 to TRBJ2-3, with a weak D call TRBD1 (7 bases). Source: CD4+ or CD8+ T cells sorted from blood, taken in a trial of the OX40 agonist ivuxolimab. The CDR3 region is CASSPGGDTQYF. DNA for the CDR3: TGTGCCAGCAGTCCAGGGGGGGATACGCAGTATTTT.